Below, 9 T cell receptor beta chains from the same sample are listed, as sequenced in a study of blood T cell repertoires in COVID-19. Assay: immunoSEQ multiplex PCR; the TCRdb copy retains only in-frame clones and omits some. The profile shows about 200,000 clones, just under 85% of them singletons. Sequencing input: peripheral blood. The receptors were gathered from a man aged 55 to 69 with COVID-19, enrolled during active disease.

This clone was seen only once. The chain couples TRBV5-1 to TRBJ1-3, with a tentative D call TRBD1 (6 bases). V was shortened by 0 bases and J by 0 bases, with 19 bases between the two germline ends. This CDR3 spans 19 amino acids. Germline-derived CDR1 and CDR2 are SGHRS and YFSETQ. In nucleotides, the CDR3 is TGCGCCAGCAGCTTGGGGGGACAACTCAAAGGTGGCTCTGGAAACACCATATATTTT. Encoded protein: CASSLGGQLKGGSGNTIYF.

The V call is TRBV29-1, the J call TRBJ1-1, with D perhaps matching TRBD1 (5 bases). CDR3 length: 13 residues. With 2 bases removed from V and 5 bases from J, the gap between germline ends came to 12 bases. Germline values: CDR1 SQVTM, CDR2 ANQGSEA. CDR3 DNA sequence: TGCAGCGTTGAAAGGGCCCCAGGGACTGAAGCTTTCTTT. Its translation: CSVERAPGTEAFF.

This chain links TRBV30 with TRBJ1-4; weak D call: TRBD1 (6 bases). The germline V gene encodes CDR1 GTSNPN and CDR2 SVGIG (reference sequence). The V gene lost 6 bases and the J gene lost 7 bases, with 15 bases spanning the gap. There are 13 residues in the CDR3. CDR3 nucleotides: TGTGCCTGCCTCCGGGACACCCTTGAAAAACTGTTTTTT. Protein: CACLRDTLEKLFF.

This clone was counted a few times. This chain joins TRBV28 and TRBJ1-1; the D is unclear. The length of the CDR3 is 11 residues. The germline CDR1 and CDR2 sequences are MDHEN and SYDVKM. CDR3 DNA sequence: TGTGGAGTCTCTATGAACACTGAAGCTTTCTTT. Translating it yields CGVSMNTEAFF.

This sequence joins TRBV10-3 and TRBJ2-3, with 7 bases lining up with TRBD1. The CDR3 has 15 amino acids. The V segment lost 7 bases and the J segment 2 bases; nucleotides outside the gene matches: 9. Germline CDR1 ENHRY, CDR2 SYGVKD. This CDR3 reads CAINRGNRPTDTQYF. CDR3 coding DNA: TGTGCCATCAACAGGGGTAATCGCCCCACAGATACGCAGTATTTT.

The chain carries TRBV10-1 and TRBJ2-1, with 12 bases fitting TRBD2. The germline V gene has CDR1 WNHNN and CDR2 SYGVQD (reference sequence). V trimming: 6 bases; J trimming: 0 bases; junction bases outside the gene matches: 6. CDR3 length equals 17 residues. The chain's CDR3 is CASSGTSGSSSYNEQFF. Written as DNA, the CDR3 is TGCGCCAGCAGCGGGACTAGCGGGTCAAGCTCCTACAATGAGCAGTTCTTC.

This chain uses TRBV4-3 with TRBJ1-1; 7 positions agree with TRBD1. Losses at the gene ends were 3 bases for V and 6 bases for J; bases not matched to a gene: 7. Germline lookup yields CDR1 LGHNA and CDR2 YSLEER. The CDR3 contains 14 residues. The CDR3 sequence: CASSQVTGQPEAFF. In nucleotides, the CDR3 is TGCGCCAGCAGCCAGGTGACGGGACAGCCTGAAGCTTTCTTT.

The chain is built from TRBV5-8 and TRBJ1-5; a weak D match, TRBD1 (6 bases). There are 14 residues in the CDR3. The V gene's germline CDR1 is SGHTS and CDR2 YDEGEE. Trimming removed 1 base at V and 6 bases at J, with 11 bases between. This CDR3 reads CASSLWEQGQPQHF. The CDR3 nucleotides read TGTGCCAGCAGCTTGTGGGAACAGGGTCAGCCCCAGCATTTT.

The chain joins TRBV11-2 to TRBJ1-1; no reliable D call. V lost 8 bases and J lost 3, with 22 bases in between. This CDR3 has 16 amino acids. Germline-derived CDR1 and CDR2 are SGHAT and FQNNGV. CDR3 coding DNA: TGTGCCAGCTCGGGAGTTTCGGGATACCGGGACACTGAAGCTTTCTTT. Its translation is CASSGVSGYRDTEAFF.